This TCR beta chain was retrieved from a study of T-cell reconstitution after alpha-beta-depleted transplantation in children. The sample holds many counts of this clonotype. V was clipped by 8 bases and J by 4 bases, with 18 bases between them. Germline V CDR1 and CDR2: DFQATT, SNEGSKA (reference sequence). This CDR3 is built from 14 residues. A library of TCRbeta sequences, prepared with unique molecular identifiers, was generated. A single record per CDR3 protein comes from TCRdb applying MiXCR to the PCR reads. In the table there are hundreds of thousands of distinct CDR3 sequences, roughly 17% of which are singletons.

This rearrangement joins TRBV20-1 to TRBJ1-3, with TRBD1 as a possible D gene (5 bases). The source of this sequence is a human donor who donated a stem cell graft to a child with acute myeloid leukemia. This specimen consisted of PBMCs from the stem cell graft donor, obtained from the stem cell graft. The CDR3 here is CSTTGQLGGNTIYF. The CDR3 DNA follows: TGCAGTACAACGGGGCAACTAGGGGGAAACACCATATATTTT.